The next 14 T cell receptor beta chains were all read from a single sample in a study of blood T cell repertoires in COVID-19. Profiled with immunoSEQ multiplex PCR; TCRdb holds only in-frame clones, not every one. The table includes just over 300,000 clones, almost 90% detected once. Sequencing input: PBMCs or T cells enriched from blood (not recorded which). The receptors originated from a young woman with acute COVID-19.

Only one count was recorded for this clone. CDR3: CSVQNSGDPTDTQYF. The CDR3 region has the DNA TGCAGCGTTCAAAATTCGGGGGACCCCACAGATACGCAGTATTTT. This chain uses TRBV29-1 with TRBJ2-3; possibly TRBD2 for D (6 bases). The germline V gene has CDR1 SQVTM and CDR2 ANQGSEA. V dropped 5 bases and J dropped 2 bases, with 17 bases sitting between them. This CDR3 is built from 15 residues.

The sample holds a few counts of this clone. This chain joins TRBV5-1 and TRBJ1-4, with D unclear. Deletions cut 4 bases from V and 8 bases from J, with 21 bases between. The CDR3 contains 16 residues. Germline assignment: CDR1 SGHRS and CDR2 YFSETQ. The CDR3 nucleotides are TGCGCCAGCAGCCCCCCATCGGGAGCCGGTGGGGAAAAACTGTTTTTT. It specifies CASSPPSGAGGEKLFF.

The chain has TRBV10-3 and TRBJ2-1, with TRBD2 matching over 9 bases. Germline CDR1 is ENHRY and CDR2 is SYGVKD. The CDR3 spans 18 residues. Losses at the gene ends were 4 bases for V and 3 bases for J; bases not matched to a gene: 13. The CDR3 DNA is TGTGCCATCAGTGGACAGAATAGCGGGAGAGAAGGCTACAATGAGCAGTTCTTC. This gives the protein CAISGQNSGREGYNEQFF.

V gene TRBV9 combines with J gene TRBJ2-1, with D maybe TRBD2 (6 bases). CDR1 and CDR2 (germline): SGDLS, YYNGEE. The CDR3 sequence is 17 residues long. The V end was cut by 3 bases, the J end by 10 bases, with 26 bases between. CDR3 coding DNA: TGTGCCAGCAGCGACCCCCGCGCGGGGAAGGCAGTCGAGGAGCAGTTCTTC. The encoded protein is CASSDPRAGKAVEEQFF.

The chain employs TRBV5-4 and TRBJ1-2; D possibly corresponds to TRBD1 (5 bases). The V end lost 1 base, the J end lost 4 bases, and 17 bases lay between the germline ends. The CDR3 extends over 16 amino acids. Per the germline V gene, CDR1 is SGHNT and CDR2 is YYREEE (reference sequence). The CDR3 DNA sequence: TGTGCCAGCAGCTTGCCGGGGGGATCATATCCCTATGGCTACACCTTC. This sequence encodes CASSLPGGSYPYGYTF.

The rearrangement uses TRBV25-1 and TRBJ1-1; D may be TRBD1 (6 bases). Germline lookup yields CDR1 MGHDK and CDR2 SYGVNS. V gave up 5 bases and J gave up 3 bases, with 13 bases separating them. The CDR3 runs to 14 residues. The CDR3 region has the DNA TGTGCCAGCAGTCTTAACAGGGATGACACTGAAGCTTTCTTT. Its protein is CASSLNRDDTEAFF.

The rearrangement uses TRBV29-1 and TRBJ1-2, with 7 bases that match TRBD1. The junction had 11 bases not matched to a gene; V was cut back by 6 bases and J by 7 bases. The CDR3 loop spans 13 amino acids. The germline V gene encodes CDR1 SQVTM and CDR2 ANQGSEA. CDR3 bases: TGCAGCGTGGGGGCAGGGGGTTATAGTGGCTACACCTTC. As protein: CSVGAGGYSGYTF.

The V gene is TRBV10-3, the J gene TRBJ2-7; TRBD2 matches at 9 bases. V gave up 2 bases and J gave up 1 base; unmatched junction bases: 6. Germline V gives CDR1 ENHRY, CDR2 SYGVKD. CDR3 length: 16 residues. The CDR3 is CAISEIAGVISYEQYF. In nucleotides, the CDR3 is TGTGCCATCAGTGAGATAGCGGGAGTTATTTCCTACGAGCAGTACTTC.

The chain employs TRBV19 and TRBJ2-7; possibly TRBD2 for D (6 bases). Germline loops: CDR1 LNHDA, CDR2 SQIVND (reference sequence). The germline V and J ends were trimmed by 1 base and 0 bases, with 13 bases remaining between them. This CDR3 region has 16 residues. The CDR3: CASSIGEDRSSYEQYF. CDR3 in DNA: TGTGCCAGTAGTATAGGGGAGGACCGGAGCTCCTACGAGCAGTACTTC.

V gene TRBV28 combines with J gene TRBJ2-2; no firm D call. The CDR3 runs to 12 residues. Trimming took 1 base from V and 6 from J, leaving 3 bases between them. In germline, CDR1 is MDHEN, CDR2 SYDVKM. CDR3 region: CASSLSAGELFF. As DNA, the CDR3 is TGTGCCAGCAGTTTATCCGCCGGGGAGCTGTTTTTT.

This chain connects TRBV11-3 to TRBJ1-1; D gene ambiguous. The CDR3 contains 12 residues. Germline lookup yields CDR1 SGHNT and CDR2 YENEEA. Trimming cost V 1 base and J 7 bases, with 7 bases left between them. CDR3 DNA sequence: TGTGCCAGCAGCTTAGTTGGCTTTGAAGCTTTCTTT. Translating gives CASSLVGFEAFF.

V and J are TRBV15 and TRBJ1-4; D remains ambiguous. V lost 0 bases and J 5 bases, leaving 4 bases between the germline ends. Germline CDR1 and CDR2: LNHNV and YYDKDF (reference sequence). CDR3 size: 13 residues. The CDR3 here is CATSRDQNEKLFF. The CDR3, as DNA: TGTGCCACCAGCAGAGATCAAAATGAAAAACTGTTTTTT.

The rearrangement links TRBV19 to TRBJ1-2, with no clear D. Trimming left V 3 bases short and J 6 bases short, with 14 bases between. The CDR3 consists of 14 residues. Germline V gene data show CDR1 as LNHDA and CDR2 as SQIVND (reference sequence). The CDR3 DNA reads as TGTGCCAGTAGTATCGAGCGGGTTCGGGATGGCTACACCTTC. As protein: CASSIERVRDGYTF.

V is TRBV7-9 and J is TRBJ1-6; no clear D. This CDR3 is built from 14 residues. Trimming pared 5 bases from V and 7 bases from J, leaving 12 bases between. Germline lookup yields CDR1 SEHNR and CDR2 FQNEAQ (reference sequence). The CDR3 nucleotides are TGTGCCAGCAGCCAAGACCGGAGAAATTCACCCCTCCACTTT. Amino acid sequence: CASSQDRRNSPLHF. The variable domain in full, completed from reference TRBV7-9 and TRBJ1-6, reads DTGVSQNPRHKITKRGQNVTFRCDPISEHNRLYWYRQTLGQGPEFLTYFQNEAQLEKSRLLSDRFSAERPKGSFSTLEIQRTEQGDSAMYLCASSQDRRNSPLHFGNGTRLTVT.